This is a list of T cell receptor beta chains from one sample in a study of identical twins. TCRdb ran MiXCR on the 5' RACE reads and lists one entry per CDR3 protein. Here the sample spans around 160,000 distinct CDR3 sequences, approximately 4% being singletons. The specimen sequenced was memory T cells sorted from blood. The receptors here all came from a man between 18 and 35 years old in good health. Both conserved end residues are part of each CDR3. A D gene is named only where the DNA matches it firmly. Clone size is not always given. Where it is, it says once, few, many or a class for expanded clones.

abundance	v_gene	d_gene	j_gene	CDR3aa	CDR3nt
many	TRBV11-2	TRBD2	TRBJ2-1	CASRSIGLANPGEQFF	TGTGCCAGCAGAAGTATCGGACTAGCGAATCCAGGAGAGCAGTTCTTC
many	TRBV7-9	NA	TRBJ2-5	CASSLEMTLPPPQYF	TGTGCCAGCAGCTTAGAGATGACACTACCGCCGCCCCAGTACTTC
few	TRBV6-5	NA	TRBJ1-1	CASSYMTVGLNTEAFF	TGTGCCAGCAGTTACATGACAGTGGGCCTGAACACTGAAGCTTTCTTT
NA	TRBV5-5	NA	TRBJ2-5	CASSSQGWSQETQYF	TGTGCCAGCAGCTCCCAGGGCTGGTCCCAAGAGACCCAGTACTTC
many	TRBV3-1	NA	TRBJ2-3	CASSLSWTDSTDTQYF	TGTGCCAGCAGCCTCTCCTGGACAGACAGCACAGATACGCAGTATTTT
many	TRBV5-1	NA	TRBJ1-5	CASSLGNVGQPQHF	TGCGCCAGCAGCTTGGGGAACGTTGGCCAGCCCCAGCATTTT
many	TRBV7-9	NA	TRBJ1-2	CASSLVTAANYGYTF	TGTGCCAGCAGCTTAGTTACGGCCGCGAACTATGGCTACACCTTC
NA	TRBV3-1	NA	TRBJ1-6	CASSSQQGGRPPLHF	TGTGCCAGCAGCTCGCAGCAGGGAGGAAGGCCACCCCTCCACTTT
few	TRBV6-1	NA	TRBJ2-4	CASSEGRIAKNIQYF	TGTGCCAGCAGTGAGGGGAGAATAGCCAAAAACATTCAGTACTTC
many	TRBV4-1	NA	TRBJ2-5	CASSQERSYGETQYF	TGCGCCAGCAGCCAAGAACGGTCCTACGGAGAGACCCAGTACTTC
many	TRBV11-1	NA	TRBJ2-7	CASSPNQYEQYF	TGTGCCAGCAGCCCGAACCAGTACGAGCAGTACTTC
many	TRBV6-1	NA	TRBJ2-3	CASSDGVVRDTQYF	TGTGCCAGCAGCGACGGGGTGGTTAGGGATACGCAGTATTTT
many	TRBV20-1	NA	TRBJ2-2	CSAREGGTAGELFF	TGCAGTGCTCGCGAAGGGGGGACAGCCGGGGAGCTGTTTTTT
many	TRBV10-3	NA	TRBJ2-4	CAISVGGPRNIQYF	TGTGCCATCAGTGTAGGAGGGCCCCGGAACATTCAGTACTTC
many	TRBV12-3/TRBV12-4	TRBD1	TRBJ2-5	CASSTRQGFQETQYF	TGTGCCAGCAGCACTAGACAGGGATTTCAAGAGACCCAGTACTTC
many	TRBV5-1	TRBD1	TRBJ2-5	CASSQGARETQYF	TGCGCCAGCAGCCAGGGGGCGCGAGAGACCCAGTACTTC
few	TRBV7-2	NA	TRBJ2-7	CASSLNRGSYEQYF	TGTGCCAGCAGCTTAAATCGAGGCTCCTACGAGCAGTACTTC
many	TRBV28	TRBD2	TRBJ2-2	CASSLLTSGANTGELFF	TGTGCCAGCAGCTTGCTGACTAGCGGGGCGAACACCGGGGAGCTGTTTTTT
NA	TRBV7-6	TRBD2	TRBJ2-5	CASSLVKGLAGRKETQYF	TGTGCCAGCAGCCTAGTGAAAGGACTAGCGGGACGGAAAGAGACCCAGTACTTC
many	TRBV5-1	TRBD2	TRBJ2-2	CASSFKGTSANTGELFF	TGCGCCAGCAGCTTTAAAGGGACTAGCGCGAACACCGGGGAGCTGTTTTTT
many	TRBV6-1	TRBD1	TRBJ2-1	CASSEPGQGSHEQFF	TGTGCCAGCAGTGAACCGGGACAGGGAAGTCATGAGCAGTTCTTC
many	TRBV7-2	TRBD2	TRBJ2-1	CASSLAGTSGYNEQFF	TGTGCCAGCAGCTTAGCCGGGACTAGCGGCTACAATGAGCAGTTCTTC
many	TRBV15	NA	TRBJ1-5	CATGHPGRGGNQPQHF	TGTGCCACCGGCCATCCAGGGAGGGGCGGCAATCAGCCCCAGCATTTT
many	TRBV7-9	NA	TRBJ1-1	CASSSWTDPEAFF	TGTGCCAGCAGCTCATGGACCGACCCTGAGGCTTTCTTT
NA	TRBV6-2/TRBV6-3	NA	TRBJ2-2	CASSYRLRNTGELFF	TGTGCCAGCAGTTACCGTTTGAGGAACACCGGGGAGCTGTTTTTT
many	TRBV2	TRBD2	TRBJ2-1	CASRGLAGGNEQFF	TGTGCCAGTCGGGGACTAGCAGGTGGCAATGAGCAGTTCTTC
many	TRBV20-1	NA	TRBJ2-3	CSRGGKGDTQYF	TGCAGTCGAGGGGGGAAAGGAGATACGCAGTATTTT
many	TRBV7-3	NA	TRBJ1-2	CASSLSPRSTGSSYGYTF	TGTGCCAGCAGCTTATCCCCTCGGAGTACAGGGAGCAGCTATGGCTACACCTTC